The subject of this entry is one T cell receptor (beta chain). Its specific antigen is unknown. No qualities accompany the bases; no much larger clone lies one base away. The CDR3 regions of human TCRbeta chains were subjected to immunosequencing. The original methods were these. TCRs in the repertoires were matched against a reference library of SARS-CoV-2-specific TCRs that had been generated with the MIRA antigen-specificity platform. Breadth was defined as the fraction of unique TCRs that were SARS-CoV-2-associated. Depth was defined as the fraction of total T cells that were SARS-CoV-2-associated. Using the MIRA data, each spike-specific TCR was mapped to the spike region that the TCR reacts to and placed in a CD4 or CD8 class. Log10-transformed breadth and depth values were compared by one-way ANOVA with Sidak's multiple comparisons tests. Drawn from immuneACCESS, this table holds only the in-frame rearrangements with V and J called that TCRdb kept. Clones are partly lost; checked studies trace under half to an unresolved V gene and leave the rest unexplained. V and J calls and clone size are as listed in that table; D and trimming were resolved from the DNA. In this sample the table shows about 140,000 clones, almost 95% of which occur a single time. Approximately 3.8% of the sample is taken by the ten largest.

The data originate from a study of T cell responses to AZD1222 COVID-19 vaccine (dated by TCRdb to the early 2020s). Regarding the research as a whole: A total of under 250 trial participants underwent TCR sequencing, of whom more than 200 had received two doses of AZD1222 and some 26 had received two doses of the MenACWY control vaccine. Trial participants were enrolled by age into subgroups of 18-55, 56-69 and 70-plus years, and 148, 28 and 57 TCR-sequenced participants, respectively, were included in these subgroups. Findings and caveats that apply to the study as a whole: Participants were mostly white British, with more females than males. The authors suggested clonal diversity may have been underestimated. Vaccine-associated CD4 TCRs spanned the whole spike protein, with dominant responses in regions 160-218 and 743-854. Reportedly, close to half of the unique spike-specific TCRs recognized epitopes lying outside the regions that are mutated in the B.1.351 and B.1.1.7 variants. Conclusions about previously exposed vaccinees were limited because only six AZD1222 recipients were SARS-CoV-2 seropositive at baseline. The 56-69-year group was small, and its depth increase did not reach significance, likely because of low power. Because no samples from the day 14 peak response were available, repertoires could be characterized only after the peak T cell response. Spike-specific TCR breadth and depth rose significantly after two AZD1222 doses compared with day 0 and with MenACWY recipients.

Explained via the paper, the time point label denotes: about 28 days (+/-7) after the second vaccine dose. AZD1222 recipients with second doses at about 4 weeks or about 12 weeks were pooled, because spike-specific TCR depth and breadth did not differ between schedules. The vaccinee samples were drawn from two UK trials, COV001 and COV002, one of which was a single-blind randomized controlled phase 2/3 trial testing AZD1222 (ChAdOx1 nCoV-19) in healthy adults. Trial participant PBMC samples were collected at day 0 and day 28 after the second dose for TCRbeta chain sequencing. V is shortened by 7 bases, J by 5 bases, and the region joining them spans 5 bases. The germline V gene supplies CDR1 MNHEY and CDR2 SVGAGI. From cysteine to phenylalanine, the CDR3 is 10 amino acids long. Left in the record is the CDR3 DNA by itself, 30 bases read in frame from the first base.

Recombination linked TRBV6-5 to TRBJ1-2; too little of a D gene remains to name it. This clonotype originated in an adult who received the AZD1222 COVID-19 vaccine. The material was peripheral blood, obtained 28 days after the second AZD1222 dose. The nucleotides are TGTGCCAGCAAAGGGTATGGCTACACCTTC. The translation is CASKGYGYTF.